The 9 T cell receptor beta chains presented below share a single source sample, sequenced in a study of spatial heterogeneity in lung cancer. The study, taken as a whole, reports: For expanded intratumoral alpha and beta TCRs, counts tracked tumor mutation counts.

Time point denoted: sample taken at primary tumor resection. Antigens for these TCRs are unknown. TCRdb redid the calling of the 5' RACE reads with MiXCR, one entry per CDR3 protein. The data show about 12,000 distinct CDR3 sequences, just over 5% seen once. The sample was lung tumor tissue, taken at surgery. The receptors come from a male donor with early-stage non-small cell lung cancer.

There are many counts of this clonotype. V gene TRBV28 combines with J gene TRBJ1-2; 10 bases are shared with TRBD1. The J segment lost 7 bases and the V segment lost 8 bases, leaving 13 bases of the junction unmatched. Germline CDR1 and CDR2: MDHEN and SYDVKM. The CDR3 sequence is 15 residues long. The CDR3: CASDPLSDRGSGYTF. CDR3 in DNA: TGTGCCAGCGACCCGCTCTCGGACAGGGGGTCTGGCTACACCTTC.

Many counts were recorded for this clonotype. The V gene is TRBV30, the J gene TRBJ1-4; possibly TRBD1 for D (6 bases). Trimming shortened V by 0 bases and J by 12 bases, and 20 bases separated the two germline ends. CDR3 length equals 15 residues. Germline V gene sequence: CDR1 GTSNPN, CDR2 SVGIG (reference sequence). CDR3 DNA: TGTGCCTGGAGTGTAGGAGGGGCTGGACAGAATGAACTGTTTTTT. It yields the protein CAWSVGGAGQNELFF.

This clonotype was seen ten or more times. The chain has TRBV28 and TRBJ1-5; maybe TRBD1 (5 bases). Trimming removed 5 bases from V and 0 bases from J, with 20 bases in between. Germline loops: CDR1 MDHEN, CDR2 SYDVKM. The CDR3 runs to 18 residues. The CDR3 sequence: CASSARQNTIYSNQPQHF. DNA for the CDR3: TGTGCCAGCAGTGCCAGACAGAACACCATCTATAGCAATCAGCCCCAGCATTTT.

This clonotype occurred many times. The chain combines TRBV28 with TRBJ1-2; unclear D gene. The germline gives CDR1 MDHEN, CDR2 SYDVKM. This CDR3 contains 14 residues. The V end was cut by 2 bases, the J end by 7 bases, with 14 bases between. This chain's CDR3 is CASSLNRANSGYTF. CDR3 coding DNA: TGTGCCAGCAGTTTAAACCGGGCAAACAGTGGCTACACCTTC.

This clonotype was recorded many times. V usage is TRBV6-5 and J usage is TRBJ1-2; the D gene is possibly TRBD1 (5 bases). The germline V gene has CDR1 MNHEY and CDR2 SVGAGI. This CDR3 region has 11 residues. Trimming left V 5 bases short and J 5 bases short, with 6 bases between. In nucleotides, the CDR3 is TGTGCCAGCAGTAGGGGTTATGGCTACACCTTC. It translates to CASSRGYGYTF.

This clonotype has at least ten counts. CDR3 DNA sequence: TGTGCCAGCAGCCAACCGCGACAGGGGAACACTGAAGCTTTCTTT. Its translation: CASSQPRQGNTEAFF. The chain employs TRBV4-2 and TRBJ1-1; 7 bases are shared with TRBD1. CDR3 size: 15 residues. J was trimmed by 1 base and V by 2 bases; bases with no gene match: 4. From germline, CDR1 is LGHNA and CDR2 YNFKEQ.

This clonotype was seen at least ten times. This chain links TRBV2 with TRBJ1-4, with 8 bases identical to TRBD1. Germline loops: CDR1 SNHLY, CDR2 FYNNEI. The CDR3 spans 14 residues. The V segment lost 7 bases and the J segment 7 bases; nucleotides outside the gene matches: 8. Here the CDR3 reads CASIPGTGGEKLFF. For the CDR3, the DNA is TGTGCCAGCATCCCCGGGACAGGTGGTGAAAAACTGTTTTTT.

The table lists this clonotype with many counts. The chain links TRBV9 to TRBJ1-1, with D possibly matching TRBD1 (5 bases). CDR1 and CDR2 from the germline V gene are SGDLS and YYNGEE. The V end lost 0 bases, the J end lost 4 bases, and 7 bases lay between the germline ends. CDR3 length equals 13 residues. CDR3: CASSVGDLTEAFF. CDR3 nucleotides: TGTGCCAGCAGCGTAGGGGACCTCACTGAAGCTTTCTTT.

The chain links TRBV7-2 to TRBJ2-4; no reliable D call. With 3 bases removed from V and 7 bases from J, the gap between germline ends came to 13 bases. The germline V gene encodes CDR1 SGHTA and CDR2 FQGNSA. CDR3 size: 14 residues. This CDR3 reads CASSLDRTRNIQYF. CDR3 in DNA: TGTGCCAGCAGCTTGGACCGAACACGGAACATTCAGTACTTC.